The clone carrying this T cell receptor (beta chain) was recorded many times. Its target is not known. TCR cDNA, made by 5'RACE template switching, carried an added universal primer site and UMIs. TCRdb processed the 5' RACE reads anew with MiXCR; each CDR3 protein has one entry. The sample lists around 65,000 distinct CDR3 sequences, 5% to 6.5% occurring once. This specimen belongs to a study of T cells after yellow fever vaccination. Study-wide context: Any fraction with a low cell number was prepared using SMART-Seq v4 Ultra Low Input.

Study-level points and caveats: Clonotypes appearing in both CD4 and CD8 compartments existed, and their share was small. Researchers report a weaker secondary response that nonetheless peaked faster, day 5 versus 15.

This CDR3 is built from 15 residues. The J segment lost 4 bases and the V segment lost 10 bases, leaving 11 bases of the junction unmatched. CDR1 and CDR2 from the germline V gene are MNHNS and SASEGT. The rearrangement links TRBV6-1 to TRBJ2-7; TRBD2 matches 12 bases. Sequenced material: CD4+ T cells sorted from PBMCs, taken less than 16 days after the first yellow fever vaccination. This receptor was identified in a man younger than 35 who received the YFV17D yellow fever vaccine. The CDR3 sequence is CATHLSSGGAYEQYF. Written as DNA, the CDR3 is TGTGCCACCCACCTTTCTAGCGGGGGGGCGTACGAGCAGTACTTC.